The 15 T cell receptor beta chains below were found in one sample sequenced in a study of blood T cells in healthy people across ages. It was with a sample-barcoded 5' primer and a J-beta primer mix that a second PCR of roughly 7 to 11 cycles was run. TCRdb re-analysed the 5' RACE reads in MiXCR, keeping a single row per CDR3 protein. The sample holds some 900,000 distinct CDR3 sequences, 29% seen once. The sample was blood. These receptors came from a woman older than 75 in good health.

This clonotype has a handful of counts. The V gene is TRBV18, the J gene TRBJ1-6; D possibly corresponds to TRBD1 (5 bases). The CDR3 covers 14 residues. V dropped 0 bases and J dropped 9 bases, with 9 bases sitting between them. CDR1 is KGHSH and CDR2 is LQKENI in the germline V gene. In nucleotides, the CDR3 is TGTGCCAGCTCACCACCAGGGACGCGTTCACCCCTCCACTTT. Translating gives CASSPPGTRSPLHF.

As DNA, the CDR3 is TGTGCCAGCCGACGAGCTAGCGGGGAAATCACAGATACGCAGTATTTT. Amino acid sequence: CASRRASGEITDTQYF. This rearrangement joins TRBV5-4 to TRBJ2-3, with 9 bases matching TRBD2. Unmatched junction bases numbered 11, after V lost 7 bases and J lost 2 bases. The CDR3 consists of 16 residues. Germline CDR1 SGHNT, CDR2 YYREEE (reference sequence).

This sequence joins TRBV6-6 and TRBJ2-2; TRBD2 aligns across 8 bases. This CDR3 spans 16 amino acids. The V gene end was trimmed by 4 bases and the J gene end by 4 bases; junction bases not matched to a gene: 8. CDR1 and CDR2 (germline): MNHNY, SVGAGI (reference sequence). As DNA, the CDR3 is TGTGCCAGCAGTTTGTTGGCGGGGGGTGGCACCGGGGAGCTGTTTTTT. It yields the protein CASSLLAGGGTGELFF.

CDR3 DNA: TGTGCCAGCAGTTACAGAGGGGGGGGGAACAATGAGCAGTTCTTC. Residues: CASSYRGGGNNEQFF. The rearrangement links TRBV6-5 to TRBJ2-1; possibly TRBD2 for D (7 bases). The germline V gene has CDR1 MNHEY and CDR2 SVGAGI. This CDR3 is built from 15 residues. V gave up 2 bases and J gave up 5 bases, with 13 bases separating them.

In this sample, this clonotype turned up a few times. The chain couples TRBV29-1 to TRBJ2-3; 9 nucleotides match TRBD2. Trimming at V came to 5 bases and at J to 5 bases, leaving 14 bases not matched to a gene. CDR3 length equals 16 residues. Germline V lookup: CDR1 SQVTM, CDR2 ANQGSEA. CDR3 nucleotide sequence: TGCAGCGTTCGTCAGCACAGCGGGGGGTCTGGAGATACGCAGTATTTT. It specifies CSVRQHSGGSGDTQYF.

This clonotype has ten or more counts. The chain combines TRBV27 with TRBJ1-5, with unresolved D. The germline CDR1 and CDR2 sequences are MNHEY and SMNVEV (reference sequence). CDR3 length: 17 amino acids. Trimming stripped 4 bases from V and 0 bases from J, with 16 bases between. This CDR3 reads CASSSWTGRYSNQPQHF. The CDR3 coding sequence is TGTGCCAGCAGTTCCTGGACTGGTAGATATAGCAATCAGCCCCAGCATTTT.

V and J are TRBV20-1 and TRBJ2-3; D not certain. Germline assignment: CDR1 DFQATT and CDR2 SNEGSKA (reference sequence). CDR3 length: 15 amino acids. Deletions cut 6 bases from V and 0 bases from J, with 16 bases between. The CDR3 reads CSANNRQTSTDTQYF. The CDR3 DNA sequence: TGCAGTGCAAACAACCGGCAGACTAGCACAGATACGCAGTATTTT.

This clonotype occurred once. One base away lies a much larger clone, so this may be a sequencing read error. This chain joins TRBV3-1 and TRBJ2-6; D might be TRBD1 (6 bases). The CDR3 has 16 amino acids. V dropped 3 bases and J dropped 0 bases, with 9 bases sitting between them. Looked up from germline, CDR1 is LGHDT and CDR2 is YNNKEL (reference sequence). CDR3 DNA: TGTGCCAGCAGCCATGCAGGGGTCTCTGGGGCCAACGTCCTGACTTTC. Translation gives CASSHAGVSGANVLTF.

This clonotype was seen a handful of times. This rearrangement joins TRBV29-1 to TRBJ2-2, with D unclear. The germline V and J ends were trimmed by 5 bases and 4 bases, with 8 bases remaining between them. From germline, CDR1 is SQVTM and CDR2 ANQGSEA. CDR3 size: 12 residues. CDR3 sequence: CSVSWGTGELFF. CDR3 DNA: TGCAGCGTTTCCTGGGGCACCGGGGAGCTGTTTTTT.

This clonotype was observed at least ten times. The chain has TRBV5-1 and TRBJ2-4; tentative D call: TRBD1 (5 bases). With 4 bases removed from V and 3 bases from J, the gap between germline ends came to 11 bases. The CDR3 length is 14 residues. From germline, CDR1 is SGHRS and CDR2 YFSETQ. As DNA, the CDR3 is TGCGCCAGCAGCGCCGGACAAAACAAAAACATTCAGTACTTC. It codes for CASSAGQNKNIQYF. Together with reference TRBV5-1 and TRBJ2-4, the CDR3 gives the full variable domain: KAGVTQTPRYLIKTRGQQVTLSCSPISGHRSVSWYQQTPGQGLQFLFEYFSETQRNKGNFPGRFSGRQFSNSRSEMNVSTLELGDSALYLCASSAGQNKNIQYFGAGTRLSVL.

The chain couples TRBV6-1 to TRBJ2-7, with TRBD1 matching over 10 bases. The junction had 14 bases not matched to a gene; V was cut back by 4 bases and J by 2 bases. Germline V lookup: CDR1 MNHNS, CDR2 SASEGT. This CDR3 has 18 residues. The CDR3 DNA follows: TGTGCCAGCAGTGCTATCCCGGGACAGGGGAACGGGGCCTACGAGCAGTACTTC. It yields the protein CASSAIPGQGNGAYEQYF.

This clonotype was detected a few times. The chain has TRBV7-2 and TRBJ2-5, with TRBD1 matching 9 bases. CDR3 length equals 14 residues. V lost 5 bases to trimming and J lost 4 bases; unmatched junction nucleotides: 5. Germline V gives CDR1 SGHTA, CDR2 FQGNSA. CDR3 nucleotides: TGTGCCAGCAGCCGCCCGGGACAGGGAGAGACCCAGTACTTC. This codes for CASSRPGQGETQYF. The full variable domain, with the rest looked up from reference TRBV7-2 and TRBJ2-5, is GAGVSQSPSNKVTEKGKDVELRCDPISGHTALYWYRQSLGQGLEFLIYFQGNSAPDKSGLPSDRFSAERTGGSVSTLTIQRTQQEDSAVYLCASSRPGQGETQYFGPGTRLLVL.

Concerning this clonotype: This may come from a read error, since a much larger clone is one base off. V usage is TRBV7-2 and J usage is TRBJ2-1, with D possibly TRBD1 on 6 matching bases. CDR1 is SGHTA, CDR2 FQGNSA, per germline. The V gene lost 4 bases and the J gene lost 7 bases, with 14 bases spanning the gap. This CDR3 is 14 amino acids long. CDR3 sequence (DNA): TGTGCCAGCAGCTCTAGGACAGTCCTTAATGAGCAGTTCTTC. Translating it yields CASSSRTVLNEQFF.

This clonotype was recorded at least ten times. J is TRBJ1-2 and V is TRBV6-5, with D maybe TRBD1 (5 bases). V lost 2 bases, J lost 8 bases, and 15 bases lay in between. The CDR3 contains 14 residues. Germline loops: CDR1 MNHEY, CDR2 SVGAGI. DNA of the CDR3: TGTGCCAGCAGTTACGTACTACCCAGGGAGGGCTACACCTTC. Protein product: CASSYVLPREGYTF.

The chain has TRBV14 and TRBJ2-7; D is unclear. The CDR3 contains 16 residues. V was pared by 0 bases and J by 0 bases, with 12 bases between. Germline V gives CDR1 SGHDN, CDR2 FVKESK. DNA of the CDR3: TGTGCCAGCAGCCAAGATTGGGTTAGGAGCTCCTACGAGCAGTACTTC. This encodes CASSQDWVRSSYEQYF.